A single sample is the source of the 15 T cell receptor beta chains below, sequenced in a study of identical twins. Each CDR3 protein is one row after TCRdb ran MiXCR on the 5' RACE reads. This table has some 300,000 distinct CDR3 sequences, around an eighth appearing once. These data were also reused for a study on yellow fever vaccine responses in identical twins.

The sequencing input was CD8+ T cells sorted from blood. Source of these receptors: a woman under 30 in good health.

This clonotype appeared a few times. V is TRBV9 and J is TRBJ2-1, with TRBD2 matching over 12 bases. V lost 3 bases, J lost 8 bases, and 6 bases stayed unmatched. Germline V CDR1 and CDR2: SGDLS, YYNGEE. The CDR3 has 15 residues. This chain's CDR3 is CASSDRTSGADEQFF. The CDR3 nucleotides are TGTGCCAGCAGCGACAGGACTAGCGGGGCGGATGAGCAGTTCTTC.

The chain couples TRBV28 to TRBJ1-1; TRBD1 agrees at 9 bases. Trimming cost V 3 bases and J 4 bases; bases outside gene matches: 3. Looked up from germline, CDR1 is MDHEN and CDR2 is SYDVKM. This CDR3 comprises 14 residues. CDR3 in DNA: TGTGCCAGCAGTTTTCACAGGGGGCCCACTGAAGCTTTCTTT. Its translation is CASSFHRGPTEAFF.

This clonotype was observed many times. The chain combines TRBV7-9 with TRBJ1-5; maybe TRBD1 (5 bases). Germline CDR1 SEHNR, CDR2 FQNEAQ (reference sequence). V lost 6 bases and J lost 4, with 16 bases in between. The CDR3 has 15 residues. The DNA of the CDR3 is TGTGCCAGCAGTTTGGGGGTGGGGTCAAATCAGCCCCAGCATTTT. It yields the protein CASSLGVGSNQPQHF.

The rearrangement joins TRBV7-9 to TRBJ2-1; D remains ambiguous. The germline V and J ends were trimmed by 5 bases and 0 bases, with 8 bases remaining between them. CDR1 is SEHNR and CDR2 is FQNEAQ in the germline V gene (reference sequence). This CDR3 comprises 14 residues. The CDR3 DNA follows: TGTGCCAGCAGCGAGGCGAGCTCCTACAATGAGCAGTTCTTC. As protein: CASSEASSYNEQFF.

J is TRBJ2-5 and V is TRBV28, with 7 bases lining up with TRBD1. V was pared by 8 bases and J by 5 bases, with 11 bases of the junction left unmatched. Germline values: CDR1 MDHEN, CDR2 SYDVKM. The CDR3 totals 14 residues. For the CDR3, the DNA is TGTGCCAGCGAAAGGACAGGATCCTCGGAGACCCAGTACTTC. It is translated as CASERTGSSETQYF.

The chain joins TRBV4-1 to TRBJ2-5; D gene ambiguous. Germline V lookup: CDR1 MGHRA, CDR2 YSYEKL. Trimming stripped 0 bases from V and 14 bases from J, with 22 bases between. The CDR3 extends over 15 amino acids. The CDR3 nucleotides read TGCGCCAGCAGCCAAGATAGTAGCCCCTCGTCCTACTCCTACTTC. This encodes CASSQDSSPSSYSYF.

The V and J genes are TRBV2 and TRBJ2-4; D is possibly TRBD1 (5 bases). Trimming took off 3 bases at V and 9 bases at J, with 9 bases between the two ends. The CDR3 is 12 amino acids. The V gene's germline CDR1 is SNHLY and CDR2 FYNNEI. Here the CDR3 DNA reads TGTGCCAGCAGTGATTTAGGGGCCATTCAGTACTTC. Protein: CASSDLGAIQYF.

There are a few counts of this clonotype. The genes are TRBV7-3 and TRBJ1-2; D uncertain. Germline values: CDR1 SGHTA, CDR2 FQGTGA. V shed 5 bases and J shed 8 bases, with 18 bases lying between them. This CDR3 comprises 14 residues. CDR3 region: CASSPSSDPEGYTF. The CDR3 nucleotides are TGTGCCAGCAGCCCCTCCTCAGACCCGGAGGGCTACACCTTC.

This sequence joins TRBV7-6 and TRBJ1-1, with D possibly TRBD1 on 5 matching bases. The CDR3 has 14 residues. The V and J ends lost 5 bases and 3 bases respectively, with 13 bases between them. Germline assignment: CDR1 SGHVS and CDR2 FNYEAQ. DNA for the CDR3: TGTGCCAGCAGCCCACAGGTTGGGGACACTGAAGCTTTCTTT. It translates to CASSPQVGDTEAFF. Full variable domain (rest looked up from reference TRBV7-6 and TRBJ1-1): GAGVSQSPRYKVTKRGQDVALRCDPISGHVSLYWYRQALGQGPEFLTYFNYEAQQDKSGLPNDRFSAERPEGSISTLTIQRTEQRDSAMYRCASSPQVGDTEAFFGQGTRLTVV.

A few counts support this clonotype. J is TRBJ2-5 and V is TRBV5-6, with 10 bases matching TRBD1. Germline CDR1 and CDR2: SGHDT and YYEEEE. This CDR3 contains 16 residues. V shed 2 bases, J shed 0 bases, and the junction held 4 bases outside the gene matches. CDR3 in amino acids: CASSFGDRGDQETQYF. In DNA form, the CDR3 reads TGTGCCAGCAGCTTCGGGGACAGGGGCGACCAAGAGACCCAGTACTTC.

This clonotype was recorded at least ten times. The chain joins TRBV4-1 to TRBJ2-3, with TRBD2 identical over 9 bases. Germline CDR1 MGHRA, CDR2 YSYEKL. This CDR3 comprises 17 residues. The ends lost 1 base at V and 0 bases at J; junction bases unmatched: 5. CDR3: CASSQVPSGDSTDTQYF. The DNA for the CDR3 is TGCGCCAGCAGCCAAGTACCTAGCGGGGATAGCACAGATACGCAGTATTTT.

This clonotype was observed a handful of times. The chain joins TRBV20-1 to TRBJ2-1; 8 bases are a match to TRBD2. Losses at the gene ends were 3 bases for V and 3 bases for J; bases not matched to a gene: 4. Germline CDR1 DFQATT, CDR2 SNEGSKA (reference sequence). There are 14 residues in the CDR3. CDR3 DNA sequence: TGCAGTGCTAGGAATCTAGCGGGCTACAATGAGCAGTTCTTC. Amino acids: CSARNLAGYNEQFF.

The chain has TRBV29-1 and TRBJ2-7; 7 bases match TRBD1. The germline CDR1 and CDR2 sequences are SQVTM and ANQGSEA. V dropped 2 bases and J dropped 2; count of bases not matched to a gene: 6. The CDR3 sequence is 14 residues long. The chain's CDR3 is CSVETGVVPYEQYF. In nucleotides, the CDR3 is TGCAGCGTTGAAACAGGGGTAGTCCCCTACGAGCAGTACTTC.

The chain has TRBV28 and TRBJ2-3; 16 bases line up with TRBD2. CDR3 length equals 20 residues. CDR1 is MDHEN, CDR2 SYDVKM, per germline. V dropped 5 bases and J dropped 5; count of bases not matched to a gene: 16. Written as DNA, the CDR3 is TGTGCCAGCAGTCCCGCGGGACTAGCGGGAGGGGAGGGACCAAGAGATACGCAGTATTTT. This encodes CASSPAGLAGGEGPRDTQYF. Variable domain in full (rest from reference TRBV28 and TRBJ2-3): DVKVTQSSRYLVKRTGEKVFLECVQDMDHENMFWYRQDPGLGLRLIYFSYDVKMKEKGDIPEGYSVSREKKERFSLILESASTNQTSMYLCASSPAGLAGGEGPRDTQYFGPGTRLTVL.

This clonotype was seen more than once but under ten times. V and J are TRBV10-2 and TRBJ2-1; D is unresolved. Germline CDR1 reads WSHSY; CDR2 reads SAAADI. There are 15 residues in the CDR3. V was trimmed by 0 bases and J by 7 bases, leaving 13 bases between them. The CDR3 sequence: CASSESGSYTNEQFF. The CDR3 DNA sequence: TGCGCCAGCAGTGAGTCGGGGTCATACACGAATGAGCAGTTCTTC.